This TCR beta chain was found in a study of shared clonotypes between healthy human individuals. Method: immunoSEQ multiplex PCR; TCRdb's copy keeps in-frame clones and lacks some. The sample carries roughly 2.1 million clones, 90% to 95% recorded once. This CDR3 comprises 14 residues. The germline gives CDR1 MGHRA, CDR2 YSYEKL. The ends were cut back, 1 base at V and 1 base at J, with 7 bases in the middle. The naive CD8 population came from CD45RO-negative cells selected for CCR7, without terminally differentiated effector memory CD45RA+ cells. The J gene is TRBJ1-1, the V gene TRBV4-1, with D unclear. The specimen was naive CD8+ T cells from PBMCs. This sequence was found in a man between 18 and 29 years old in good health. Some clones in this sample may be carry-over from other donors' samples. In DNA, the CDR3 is TGCGCCAGCAGCCAAGCATCCCAGAACACTGAAGCTTTCTTT. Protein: CASSQASQNTEAFF.